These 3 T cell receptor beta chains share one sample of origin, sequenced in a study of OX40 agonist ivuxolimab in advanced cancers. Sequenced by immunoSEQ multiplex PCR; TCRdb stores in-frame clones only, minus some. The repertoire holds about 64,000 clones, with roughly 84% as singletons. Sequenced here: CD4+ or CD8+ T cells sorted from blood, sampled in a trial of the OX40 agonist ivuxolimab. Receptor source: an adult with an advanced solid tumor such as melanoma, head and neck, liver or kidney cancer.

CDR3 coding DNA: TGTGCCAGCAGCTTAGAGGGTAGACAGGGAAACTATGGCTACACCTTC. Its protein product is CASSLEGRQGNYGYTF. The V call is TRBV11-3, the J call TRBJ1-2; 7 bases are a match to TRBD1. The length of the CDR3 is 16 residues. The germline gives CDR1 SGHNT, CDR2 YENEEA. Losses at the gene ends were 0 bases for V and 2 bases for J; bases not matched to a gene: 6.

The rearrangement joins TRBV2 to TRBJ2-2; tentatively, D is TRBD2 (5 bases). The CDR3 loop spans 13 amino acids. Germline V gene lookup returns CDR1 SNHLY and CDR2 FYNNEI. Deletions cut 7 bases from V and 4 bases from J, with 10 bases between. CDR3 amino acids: CASKGRSTGELFF. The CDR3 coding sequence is TGTGCCAGCAAAGGGAGAAGCACCGGGGAGCTGTTTTTT.

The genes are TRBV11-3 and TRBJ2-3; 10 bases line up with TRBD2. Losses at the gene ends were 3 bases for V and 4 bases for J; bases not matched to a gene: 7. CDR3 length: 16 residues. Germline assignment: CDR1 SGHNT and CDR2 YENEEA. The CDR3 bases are TGTGCCAGCAGCTTCGCTAGCGGGAGAGGTCCAGATACGCAGTATTTT. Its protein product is CASSFASGRGPDTQYF.